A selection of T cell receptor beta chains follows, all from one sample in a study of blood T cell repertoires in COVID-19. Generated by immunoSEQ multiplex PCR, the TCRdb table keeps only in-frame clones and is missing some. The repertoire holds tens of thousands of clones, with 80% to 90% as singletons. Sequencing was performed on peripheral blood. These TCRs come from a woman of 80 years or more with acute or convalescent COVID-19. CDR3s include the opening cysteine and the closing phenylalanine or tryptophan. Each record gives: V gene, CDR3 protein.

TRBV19 CASSGTGANYGYTF
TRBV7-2 CASSARTSGGGGEQFF
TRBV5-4 CASSRGGTDYEQYF
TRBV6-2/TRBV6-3 CASSYSTGPGELFF
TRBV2 CASRNRGKTEKLFF
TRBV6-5 CAIRQDGATNEKLFF
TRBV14 CASSRRDRSFATNEKLFF
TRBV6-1 CASSEAALQGAGVPYGYTF
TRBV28 CASSLTNRVSEQFF
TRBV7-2 CASSSQPFSGNTIYF
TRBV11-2 CASSVRDQPQHF
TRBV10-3 CAISRQASSYNSPLHF
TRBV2 CASSQQGWDSPLHF
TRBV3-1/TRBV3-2 CASSQDPEARNIQYF
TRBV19 CASGTRGNTQYF
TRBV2 CASRAPGLAGGSEQFF